This T cell receptor beta chain was recovered during a study of CD8+ T cells in alopecia areata. Study results and limitations: Among the cells sequenced in scalp samples are also the resident alphabeta T cells of normal skin. Affected scalp, especially in alopecia totalis/universalis, had a higher clonality than normal scalp did.

Reverse transcription of extracted RNA yielded cDNA, which provided the sequencing template. The table came from immunoSEQ multiplex PCR; TCRdb's copy has only in-frame clones and leaves some out. The sample contains 100,000 to 150,000 clones, about 50% of which appear only once. Specimens obtained from alopecia areata patients comprised lesional scalp punch biopsies and peripheral blood. Germline CDR1 and CDR2: GTSNPN and SVGIG (reference sequence). V lost 5 bases and J lost 2, with 13 bases in between. The CDR3 has 14 amino acids. This clone appeared a few times. What it binds is not known. This rearrangement joins TRBV30 to TRBJ1-5; D remains ambiguous. The receptor was derived from a human donor with alopecia areata. The starting material was CD8+ T cells sorted from blood, obtained at week 0. The CDR3 here is CAWDSGVGNQPQHF. The CDR3 DNA reads TGTGCCTGGGATTCCGGGGTCGGCAATCAGCCCCAGCATTTT.